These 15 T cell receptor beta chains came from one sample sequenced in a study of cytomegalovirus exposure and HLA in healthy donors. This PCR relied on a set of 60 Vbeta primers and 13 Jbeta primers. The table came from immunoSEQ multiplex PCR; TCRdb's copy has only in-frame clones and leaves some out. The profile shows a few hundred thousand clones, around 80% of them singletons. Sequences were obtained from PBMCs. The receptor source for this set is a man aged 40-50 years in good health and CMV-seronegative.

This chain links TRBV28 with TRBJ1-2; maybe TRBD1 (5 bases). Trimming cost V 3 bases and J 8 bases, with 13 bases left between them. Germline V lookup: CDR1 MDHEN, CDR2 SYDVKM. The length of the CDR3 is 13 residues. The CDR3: CASSLSAGLGYTF. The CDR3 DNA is TGTGCCAGCAGTTTGTCAGCAGGGCTCGGCTACACCTTC.

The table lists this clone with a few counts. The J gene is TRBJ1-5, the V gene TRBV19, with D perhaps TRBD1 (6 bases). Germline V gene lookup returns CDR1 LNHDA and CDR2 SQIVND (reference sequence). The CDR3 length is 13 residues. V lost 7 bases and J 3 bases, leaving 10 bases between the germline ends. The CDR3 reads CASNGQLNQPQHF. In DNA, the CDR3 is TGTGCCAGTAACGGACAGCTCAATCAGCCCCAGCATTTT.

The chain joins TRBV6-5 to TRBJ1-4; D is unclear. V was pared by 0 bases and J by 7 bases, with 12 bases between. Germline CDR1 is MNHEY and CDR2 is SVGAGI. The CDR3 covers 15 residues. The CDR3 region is CASSYSEGGGEKLFF. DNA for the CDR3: TGTGCCAGCAGTTACTCAGAGGGCGGAGGTGAAAAACTGTTTTTT.

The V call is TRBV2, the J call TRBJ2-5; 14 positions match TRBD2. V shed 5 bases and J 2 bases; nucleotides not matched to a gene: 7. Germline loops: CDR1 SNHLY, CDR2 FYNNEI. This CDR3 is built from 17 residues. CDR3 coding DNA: TGTGCCAGCAGTCGGGGACTAGCGGGAGTCAGGCAAGAGACCCAGTACTTC. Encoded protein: CASSRGLAGVRQETQYF.

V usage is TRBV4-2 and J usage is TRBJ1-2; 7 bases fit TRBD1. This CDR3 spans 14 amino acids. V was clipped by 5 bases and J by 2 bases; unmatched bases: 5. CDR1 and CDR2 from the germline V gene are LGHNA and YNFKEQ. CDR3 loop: CASSVLTGNYGYTF. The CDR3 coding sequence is TGTGCCAGCAGCGTACTGACAGGGAACTATGGCTACACCTTC.

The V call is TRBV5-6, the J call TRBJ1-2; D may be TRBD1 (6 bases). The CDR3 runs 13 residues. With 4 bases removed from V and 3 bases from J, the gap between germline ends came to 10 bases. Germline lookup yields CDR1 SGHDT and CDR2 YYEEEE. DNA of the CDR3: TGTGCCAGCAGCCCAGGGGTAGACTATGGCTACACCTTC. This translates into CASSPGVDYGYTF.

The chain's CDR3 is CAWSQGRAVDTQYF. CDR3 nucleotide sequence: TGTGCCTGGAGTCAGGGGAGGGCCGTAGATACGCAGTATTTT. This sequence joins TRBV30 and TRBJ2-3; D perhaps matches TRBD2 (7 bases). V was trimmed by 2 bases and J by 5 bases, leaving 14 bases between them. This CDR3 is 14 amino acids long. From germline, CDR1 is GTSNPN and CDR2 SVGIG (reference sequence).

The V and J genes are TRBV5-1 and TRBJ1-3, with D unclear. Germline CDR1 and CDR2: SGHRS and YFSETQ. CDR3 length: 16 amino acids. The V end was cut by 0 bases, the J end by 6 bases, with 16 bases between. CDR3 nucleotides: TGCGCCAGCAGCTTGGCCTTTGGAGCCTCAACAAACACCATATATTTT. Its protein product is CASSLAFGASTNTIYF.

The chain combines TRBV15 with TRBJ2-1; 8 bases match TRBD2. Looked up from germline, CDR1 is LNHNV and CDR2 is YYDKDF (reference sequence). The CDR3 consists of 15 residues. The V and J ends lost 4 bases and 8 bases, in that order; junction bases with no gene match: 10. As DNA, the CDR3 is TGTGCCACCAGCAACACAGCGGGAGCGTCGTATGAGCAGTTCTTC. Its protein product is CATSNTAGASYEQFF.

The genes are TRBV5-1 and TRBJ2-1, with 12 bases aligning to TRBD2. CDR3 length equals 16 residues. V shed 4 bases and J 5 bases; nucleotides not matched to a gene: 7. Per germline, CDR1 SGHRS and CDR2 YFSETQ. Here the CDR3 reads CASSPRLAGDNNEQFF. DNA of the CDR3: TGCGCCAGCAGCCCGAGACTAGCGGGGGACAACAATGAGCAGTTCTTC.

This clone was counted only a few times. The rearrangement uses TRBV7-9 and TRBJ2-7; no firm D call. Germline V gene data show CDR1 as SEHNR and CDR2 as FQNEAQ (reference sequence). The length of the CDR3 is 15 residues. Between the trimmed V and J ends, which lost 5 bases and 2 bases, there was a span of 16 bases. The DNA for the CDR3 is TGTGCCAGCAGCCCGCAGTCAGAAAACCCCTACGAGCAGTACTTC. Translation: CASSPQSENPYEQYF.

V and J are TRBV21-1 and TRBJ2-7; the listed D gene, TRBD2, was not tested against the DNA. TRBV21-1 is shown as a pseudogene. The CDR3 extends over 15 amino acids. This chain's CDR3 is CASSARGSVDYEQYF. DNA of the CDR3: TGTGCCAGCAGCGCCCGGGGGTCAGTAGACTACGAGCAGTACTTC.

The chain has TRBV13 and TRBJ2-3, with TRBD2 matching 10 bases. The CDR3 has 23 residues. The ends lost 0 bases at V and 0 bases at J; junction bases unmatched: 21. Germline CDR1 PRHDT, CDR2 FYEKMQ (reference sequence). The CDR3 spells CASSLGSLTGSYLAGVSTDTQYF. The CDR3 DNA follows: TGTGCCAGCAGCTTAGGATCCCTGACGGGATCCTATCTAGCGGGGGTTAGCACAGATACGCAGTATTTT.

The CDR3 loop reads CASSLGGGLGNTEAFF. The CDR3 region has the DNA TGTGCCAGCAGTCTAGGTGGGGGCTTAGGGAACACTGAAGCTTTCTTT. The chain combines TRBV28 with TRBJ1-1; D is possibly TRBD1 (6 bases). Germline V gives CDR1 MDHEN, CDR2 SYDVKM. Trimming took off 5 bases at V and 1 base at J, with 17 bases between the two ends. The CDR3 is made up of 16 amino acids.

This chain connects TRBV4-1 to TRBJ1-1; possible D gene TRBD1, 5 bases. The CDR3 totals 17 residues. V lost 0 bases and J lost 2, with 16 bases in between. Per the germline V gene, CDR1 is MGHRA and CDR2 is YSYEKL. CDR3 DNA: TGCGCCAGCAGCCAAGAAGGTTGGGGCCGCTCTAACACTGAAGCTTTCTTT. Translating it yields CASSQEGWGRSNTEAFF.